This TCR beta chain comes out of a study of blood T cells in healthy people across ages. A second PCR, run for roughly 7 to 12 cycles, used a sample-barcoded 5' primer plus a J-beta primer mix. MiXCR, run by TCRdb on the 5' RACE reads, gives a single entry per CDR3 protein. The data hold nearly 800,000 distinct CDR3 sequences, with roughly 56% observed a single time. V lost 2 bases and J 9 bases, leaving 14 bases between the germline ends. This CDR3 comprises 15 residues. The germline CDR1 and CDR2 sequences are MDHEN and SYDVKM. Each sample had at least 6 million PBMCs isolated. The sequence was obtained from a man aged 35-49 years in good health. The V gene is TRBV28, the J gene TRBJ1-6; D not certain. Material for sequencing was blood. As DNA, the CDR3 is TGTGCCAGCAGTTTAGGCGAAGGGTATCGTTCACCCCTCCACTTT. The encoded protein is CASSLGEGYRSPLHF.